This is a list of T cell receptor beta chains from one sample in a study of tumour-infiltrating T cells in Burkitt lymphoma. Libraries were prepared by immunoSEQ multiplex PCR; TCRdb keeps only in-frame clonotypes and omits some of them. This repertoire shows approximately 46,000 clones, around a third found once; its top ten account for over 2.5%. The sample consisted of tumor tissue. Receptor source: a human donor with Burkitt lymphoma. Both conserved end residues are part of each CDR3.

V,CDR3
TRBV19,CASSIGLRIGNEQFF
TRBV9,CASSVGGSHSPLHF
TRBV9,CASSVVPSGGGQETQYF
TRBV7-9,CASSIGRLGGGGGYTF
TRBV5-5,CASSVGIATNEKLFF
TRBV7-9,CASIRGGTGFKAFF
TRBV7-2,CASSTGDSGANVLTF
TRBV5-6,CASSPPGQNYGYTF
TRBV19,CASSMGLERVQPQHF
TRBV6-5,CASSYSGGTQDTQYF
TRBV11-2,CASSALGGADTEAFF
TRBV5-1,CASSLAGGHVYEQYF
TRBV29-1,CSVDAGGSYEQYF
TRBV7-9,CASSLDQAYEQYF
TRBV10-3,CAISGTGKEKLFF
TRBV4-1,CASSHGPGQRYGYTF
TRBV7-3,CASSLDAGGWTEAFF
TRBV2,CASSQGPAYPAFF
TRBV4-1,CASSQAWWETQYF
TRBV7-2,CAVTRQGGNYGYTF
TRBV4-3,CASSQDVMSAGSSPLHF
TRBV21-1,CASSMARGVTGELFF
TRBV6-1,CASSLPVDTQYF
TRBV5-1,CASSLERTVSGYEQYF
TRBV10-3,CAIALGSTDTQYF
TRBV2,CASTRDRGGGQYF
TRBV2,CASSSVYEQYF
TRBV18,CASSQGHTNEKLFF
TRBV9,CASSVGGQASSYEQYF
TRBV7-9,CASSALDLSGYEQYF
TRBV7-9,CASSLDVLGEQYF
TRBV19,CASSPPGDLYTF
TRBV9,CASSVMWDRGCTDTQYF
TRBV19,CASSPDRTGYTF
TRBV29-1,CSGDEGGTDTQYF
TRBV28,CASSLGSSTGELFF
TRBV2,CASWASSRPEAFF
TRBV29-1,CSARTQSSYEQYF
TRBV7-7,CASSPGTQETQYF
TRBV9,CASSARPGGGTEAFF
TRBV4-3,CASSQDWGAEAFF
TRBV7-9,CASSIRTGGEQYF
TRBV28,CASSLWLQGANYGYTF